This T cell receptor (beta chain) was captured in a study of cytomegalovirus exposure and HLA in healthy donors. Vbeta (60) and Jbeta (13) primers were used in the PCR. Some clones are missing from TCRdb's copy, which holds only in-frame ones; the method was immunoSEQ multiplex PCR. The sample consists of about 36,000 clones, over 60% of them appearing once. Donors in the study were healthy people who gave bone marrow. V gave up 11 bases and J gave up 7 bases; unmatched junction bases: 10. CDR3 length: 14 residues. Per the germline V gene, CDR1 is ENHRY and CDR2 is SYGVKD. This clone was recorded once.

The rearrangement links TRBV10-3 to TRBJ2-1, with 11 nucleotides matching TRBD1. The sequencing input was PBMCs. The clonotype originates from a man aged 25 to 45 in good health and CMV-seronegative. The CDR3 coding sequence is TGTGCCGCCATGACGGGACAGGGGGGGAATGAGCAGTTCTTC. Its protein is CAAMTGQGGNEQFF.